This TCR beta chain emerged from a study of T cell responses to AZD1222 COVID-19 vaccine. As regards this clone: The antigen is undetermined.

Whole-study results and caveats: There were vaccine-associated CD4 TCRs across spike, dominant at 160-218 and 743-854. Only 5 or 6 people who got AZD1222 tested seropositive at baseline.

Profiled with immunoSEQ multiplex PCR; TCRdb holds only in-frame clones, not every one. There are about 90,000 clones in the sample; around nine tenths occur only once, and approximately 5.2% lies in the top ten. The TCR was taken from an adult in good health. The source material was peripheral blood, sampled on day 0 of MenACWY control vaccination.

CDR3 in amino acids: CASSLGGSNYGYTF. The CDR3 coding sequence is TGTGCCAGCAGTTTAGGAGGGTCTAACTATGGCTACACCTTC. The V gene is TRBV28, the J gene TRBJ1-2; D uncertain. The CDR3 covers 14 residues. V was shortened by 2 bases and J by 0 bases, with 7 bases between the two germline ends. CDR1 is MDHEN and CDR2 is SYDVKM in the germline V gene.